Listed below are T cell receptor beta chains from one sample, sequenced in a study of shared clonotypes between healthy human individuals. The table came from immunoSEQ multiplex PCR; TCRdb's copy has only in-frame clones and leaves some out. The repertoire holds under 600,000 clones, with 95% to 96% as singletons. Material for sequencing was naive CD4+ T cells sorted from blood. Source of these receptors: a woman under 40 in good health. The CDR3 runs from the conserved cysteine through the conserved F or W. A D gene is named only where the DNA matches it firmly. Clone size is stated in some rows and not others, as once, few, many or a class when expanded.

V gene: TRBV7-9
J gene: TRBJ2-7
clone size: -
D gene: TRBD2
CDR3 protein: CASSPLGLDYEQYF
CDR3 DNA: TGTGCCAGCAGCCCCTTAGGACTAGACTACGAGCAGTACTTC

V gene: TRBV11-3
J gene: TRBJ2-2
clone size: -
D gene: -
CDR3 protein: CASSFSDNTGELFF
CDR3 DNA: TGTGCCAGCAGCTTTAGTGACAACACCGGGGAGCTGTTTTTT

V gene: TRBV29-1
J gene: TRBJ1-4
clone size: -
D gene: -
CDR3 protein: CSANTATNEKLFF
CDR3 DNA: TGCAGCGCCAACACAGCAACTAATGAAAAACTGTTTTTT

V gene: TRBV2
J gene: TRBJ2-7
clone size: -
D gene: TRBD2
CDR3 protein: CASSGTSGRVTYEQYF
CDR3 DNA: TGTGCCAGCAGCGGGACTAGCGGGAGGGTTACCTACGAGCAGTACTTC

V gene: TRBV28
J gene: TRBJ1-5
clone size: -
D gene: -
CDR3 protein: CASRYDINYNQPQHF
CDR3 DNA: TGTGCCAGCAGGTATGACATCAACTACAATCAGCCCCAGCATTTT

V gene: TRBV28
J gene: TRBJ2-1
clone size: -
D gene: -
CDR3 protein: CASSFVHTGEQFF
CDR3 DNA: TGTGCCAGCAGTTTCGTGCACACAGGTGAGCAGTTCTTC

V gene: TRBV2
J gene: TRBJ2-5
clone size: -
D gene: -
CDR3 protein: CASNSRETQYF
CDR3 DNA: TGTGCCAGCAATAGTAGGGAGACCCAGTACTTC

V gene: TRBV28
J gene: TRBJ1-1
clone size: -
D gene: -
CDR3 protein: CASSSDLFTLTEAFF
CDR3 DNA: TGTGCCAGCAGTTCCGATCTATTCACCCTCACTGAAGCTTTCTTT

V gene: TRBV19
J gene: TRBJ2-1
clone size: -
D gene: TRBD2
CDR3 protein: CASSTRLKRLAGQIEQFF
CDR3 DNA: TGTGCCAGTAGTACAAGACTTAAGAGGCTAGCGGGACAGATTGAGCAGTTCTTC

V gene: TRBV5-4
J gene: TRBJ2-2
clone size: once
D gene: TRBD2
CDR3 protein: CASSQKIGTSGRGTGELFF
CDR3 DNA: TGTGCCAGCAGCCAAAAAATTGGGACTAGCGGGAGAGGCACCGGGGAGCTGTTTTTT